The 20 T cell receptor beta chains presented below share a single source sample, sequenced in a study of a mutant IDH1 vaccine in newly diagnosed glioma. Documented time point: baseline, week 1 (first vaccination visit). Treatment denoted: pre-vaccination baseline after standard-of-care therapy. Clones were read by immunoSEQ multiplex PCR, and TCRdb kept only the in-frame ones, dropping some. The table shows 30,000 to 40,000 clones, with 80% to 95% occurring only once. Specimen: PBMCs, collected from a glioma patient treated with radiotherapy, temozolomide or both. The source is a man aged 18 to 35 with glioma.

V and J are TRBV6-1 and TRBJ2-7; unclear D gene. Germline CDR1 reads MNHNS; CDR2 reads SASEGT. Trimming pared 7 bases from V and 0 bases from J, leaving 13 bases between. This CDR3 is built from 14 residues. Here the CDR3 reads CASNLHGSSYEQYF. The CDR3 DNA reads TGTGCCAGCAACCTACACGGAAGCTCCTACGAGCAGTACTTC.

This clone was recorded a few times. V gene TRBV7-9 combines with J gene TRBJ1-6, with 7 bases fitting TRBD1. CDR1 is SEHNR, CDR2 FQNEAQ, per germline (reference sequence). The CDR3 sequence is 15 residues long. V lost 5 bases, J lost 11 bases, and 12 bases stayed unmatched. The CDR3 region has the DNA TGTGCCAGCAGCCCAATCGGACAGGAGGAGACACCCCTCCACTTT. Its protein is CASSPIGQEETPLHF.

In DNA form, the CDR3 reads TGCGCCAGCAGCCTTCTGGTGACCGCCACAGATACGCAGTATTTT. It is translated as CASSLLVTATDTQYF. V and J are TRBV4-1 and TRBJ2-3; D gene unclear. The V gene's germline CDR1 is MGHRA and CDR2 YSYEKL. Trimming took off 4 bases at V and 2 bases at J, with 13 bases between the two ends. The CDR3 covers 15 residues.

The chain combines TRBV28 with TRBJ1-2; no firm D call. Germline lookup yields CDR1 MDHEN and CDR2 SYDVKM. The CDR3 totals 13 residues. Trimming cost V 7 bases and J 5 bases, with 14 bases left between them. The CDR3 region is CASTATVPYGYTF. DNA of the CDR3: TGTGCCAGCACCGCGACGGTTCCTTATGGCTACACCTTC.

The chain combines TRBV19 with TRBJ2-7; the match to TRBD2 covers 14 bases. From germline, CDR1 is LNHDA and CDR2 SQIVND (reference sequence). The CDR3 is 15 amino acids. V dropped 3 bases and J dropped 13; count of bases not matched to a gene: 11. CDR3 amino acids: CASSIGGTSGRIFYF. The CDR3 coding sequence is TGTGCCAGTAGTATCGGGGGGACTAGCGGGAGAATCTTCTACTTC.

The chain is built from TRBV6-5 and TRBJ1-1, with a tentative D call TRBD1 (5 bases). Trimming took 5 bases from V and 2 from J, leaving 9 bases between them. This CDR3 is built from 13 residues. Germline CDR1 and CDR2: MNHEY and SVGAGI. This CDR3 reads CASSPGPNTEAFF. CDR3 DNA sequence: TGTGCCAGCAGTCCGGGGCCTAACACTGAAGCTTTCTTT.

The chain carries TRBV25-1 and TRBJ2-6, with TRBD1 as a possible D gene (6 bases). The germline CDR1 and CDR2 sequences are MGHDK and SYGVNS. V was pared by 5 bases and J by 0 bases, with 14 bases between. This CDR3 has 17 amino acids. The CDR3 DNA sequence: TGTGCCAGCAGTTACCGGGACACTTACTCTGGGGCCAACGTCCTGACTTTC. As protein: CASSYRDTYSGANVLTF. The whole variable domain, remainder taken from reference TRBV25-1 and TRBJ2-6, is EADIYQTPRYLVIGTGKKITLECSQTMGHDKMYWYQQDPGMELHLIHYSYGVNSTEKGDLSSESTVSRIRTEHFPLTLESARPSHTSQYLCASSYRDTYSGANVLTFGAGSRLTVL.

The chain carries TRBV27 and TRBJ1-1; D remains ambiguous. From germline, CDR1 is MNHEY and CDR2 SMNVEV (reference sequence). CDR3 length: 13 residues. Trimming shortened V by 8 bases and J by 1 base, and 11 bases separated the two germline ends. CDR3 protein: CASGEQRNTEAFF. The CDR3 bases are TGTGCCAGCGGGGAACAGAGGAACACTGAAGCTTTCTTT.

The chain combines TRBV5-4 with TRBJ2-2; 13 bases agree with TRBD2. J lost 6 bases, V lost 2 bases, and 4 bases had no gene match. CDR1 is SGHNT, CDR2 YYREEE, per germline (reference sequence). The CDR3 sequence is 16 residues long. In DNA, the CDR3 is TGTGCCAGCAGCTTTACTAGCGGGAGGGCCTCCGGGGAGCTGTTTTTT. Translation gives CASSFTSGRASGELFF.

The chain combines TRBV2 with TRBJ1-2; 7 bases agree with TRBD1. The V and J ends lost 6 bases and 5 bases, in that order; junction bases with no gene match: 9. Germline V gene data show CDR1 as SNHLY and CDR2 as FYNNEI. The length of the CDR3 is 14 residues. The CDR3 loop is CASRRDSPLYGYTF. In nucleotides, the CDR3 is TGTGCCAGCAGGCGGGACAGTCCTCTTTATGGCTACACCTTC.

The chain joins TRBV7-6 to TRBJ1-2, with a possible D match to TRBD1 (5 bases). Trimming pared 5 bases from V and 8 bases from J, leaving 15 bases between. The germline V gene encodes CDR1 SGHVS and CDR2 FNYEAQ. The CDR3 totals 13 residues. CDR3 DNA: TGTGCCAGCAGCCCTATGGGGGTTGGGGGCTACACCTTC. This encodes CASSPMGVGGYTF. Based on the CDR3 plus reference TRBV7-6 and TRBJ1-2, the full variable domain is GAGVSQSPRYKVTKRGQDVALRCDPISGHVSLYWYRQALGQGPEFLTYFNYEAQQDKSGLPNDRFSAERPEGSISTLTIQRTEQRDSAMYRCASSPMGVGGYTFGSGTRLTVV.

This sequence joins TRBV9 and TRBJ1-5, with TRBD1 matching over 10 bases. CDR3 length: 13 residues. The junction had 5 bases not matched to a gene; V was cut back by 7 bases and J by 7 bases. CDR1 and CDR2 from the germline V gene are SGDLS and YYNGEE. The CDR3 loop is CASSGTGEQPQHF. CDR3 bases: TGTGCCAGCTCCGGGACAGGGGAACAGCCCCAGCATTTT.

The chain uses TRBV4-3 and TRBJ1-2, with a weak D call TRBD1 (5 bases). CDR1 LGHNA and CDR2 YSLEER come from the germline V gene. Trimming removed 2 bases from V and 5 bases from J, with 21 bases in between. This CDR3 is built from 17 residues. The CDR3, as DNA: TGCGCCAGCAGCCAACAAGGGGCGAAGGTCCCTCTATATGGCTACACCTTC. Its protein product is CASSQQGAKVPLYGYTF.

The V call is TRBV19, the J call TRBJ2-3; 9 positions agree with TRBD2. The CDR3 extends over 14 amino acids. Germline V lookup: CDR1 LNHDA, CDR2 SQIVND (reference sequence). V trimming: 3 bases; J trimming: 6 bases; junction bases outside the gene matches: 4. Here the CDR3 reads CASSIGLARDTQYF. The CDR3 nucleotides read TGTGCCAGTAGTATCGGACTAGCGAGGGATACGCAGTATTTT. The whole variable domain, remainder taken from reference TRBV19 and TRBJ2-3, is DGGITQSPKYLFRKEGQNVTLSCEQNLNHDAMYWYRQDPGQGLRLIYYSQIVNDFQKGDIAEGYSVSREKKESFPLTVTSAQKNPTAFYLCASSIGLARDTQYFGPGTRLTVL.

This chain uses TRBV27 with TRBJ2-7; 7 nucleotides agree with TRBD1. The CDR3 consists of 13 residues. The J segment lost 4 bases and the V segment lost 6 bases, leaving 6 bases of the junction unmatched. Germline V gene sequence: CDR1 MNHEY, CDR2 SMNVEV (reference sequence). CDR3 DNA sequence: TGTGCCAGCAGCCACAGGGACAGTTACGAGCAGTACTTC. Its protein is CASSHRDSYEQYF.

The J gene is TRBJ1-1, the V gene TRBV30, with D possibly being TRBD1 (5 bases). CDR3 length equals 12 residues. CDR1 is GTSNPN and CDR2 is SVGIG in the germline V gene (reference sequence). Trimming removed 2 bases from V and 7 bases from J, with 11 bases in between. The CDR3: CAWSLGEGEAFF. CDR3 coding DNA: TGTGCCTGGAGTCTGGGGGAGGGTGAAGCTTTCTTT.

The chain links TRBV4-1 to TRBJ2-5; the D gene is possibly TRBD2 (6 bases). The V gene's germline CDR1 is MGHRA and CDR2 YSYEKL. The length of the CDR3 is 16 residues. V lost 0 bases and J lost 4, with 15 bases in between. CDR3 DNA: TGCGCCAGCAGCCAAGACACGGGGAGGAGGGGAGAGACCCAGTACTTC. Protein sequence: CASSQDTGRRGETQYF.

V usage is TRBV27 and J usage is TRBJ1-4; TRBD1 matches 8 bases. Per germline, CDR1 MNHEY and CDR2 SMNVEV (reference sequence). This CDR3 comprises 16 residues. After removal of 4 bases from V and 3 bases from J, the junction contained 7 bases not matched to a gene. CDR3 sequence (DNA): TGTGCCAGCAGTTCCCAGGGACAGGTGTCTAATGAAAAACTGTTTTTT. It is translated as CASSSQGQVSNEKLFF.

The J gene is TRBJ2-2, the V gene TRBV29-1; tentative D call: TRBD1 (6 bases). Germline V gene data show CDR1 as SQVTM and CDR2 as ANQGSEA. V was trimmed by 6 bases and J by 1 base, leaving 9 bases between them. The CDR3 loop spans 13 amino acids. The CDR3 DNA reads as TGCAGCGTCATGACAGGGAACACCGGGGAGCTGTTTTTT. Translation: CSVMTGNTGELFF.

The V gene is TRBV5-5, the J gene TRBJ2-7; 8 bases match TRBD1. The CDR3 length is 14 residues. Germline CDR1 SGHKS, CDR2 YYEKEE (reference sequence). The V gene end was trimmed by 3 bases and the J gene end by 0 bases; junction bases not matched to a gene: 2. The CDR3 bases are TGTGCCAGCAGCTCGGACAGGGCCTCCTACGAGCAGTACTTC. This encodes CASSSDRASYEQYF. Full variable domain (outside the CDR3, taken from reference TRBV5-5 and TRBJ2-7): DAGVTQSPTHLIKTRGQQVTLRCSPISGHKSVSWYQQVLGQGPQFIFQYYEKEERGRGNFPDRFSARQFPNYSSELNVNALLLGDSALYLCASSSDRASYEQYFGPGTRLTVT.